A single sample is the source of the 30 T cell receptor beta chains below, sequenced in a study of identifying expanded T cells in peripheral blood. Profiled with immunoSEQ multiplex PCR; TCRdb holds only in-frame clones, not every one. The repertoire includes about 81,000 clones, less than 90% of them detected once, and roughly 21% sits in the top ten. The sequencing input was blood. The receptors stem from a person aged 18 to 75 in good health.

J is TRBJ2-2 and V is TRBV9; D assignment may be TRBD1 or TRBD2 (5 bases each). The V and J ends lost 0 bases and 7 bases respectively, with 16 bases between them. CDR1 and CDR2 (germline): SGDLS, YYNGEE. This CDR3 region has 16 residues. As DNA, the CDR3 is TGTGCCAGCAGCGTAGCCGGGACCGGGGTTGGCGGGGAGCTGTTTTTT. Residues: CASSVAGTGVGGELFF.

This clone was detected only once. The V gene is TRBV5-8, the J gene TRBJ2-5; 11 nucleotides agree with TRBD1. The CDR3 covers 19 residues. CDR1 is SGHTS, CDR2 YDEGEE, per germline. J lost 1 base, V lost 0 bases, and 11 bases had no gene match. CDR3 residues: CASSLVFGVGQGVQETQYF. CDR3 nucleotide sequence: TGTGCCAGCAGCTTGGTTTTTGGTGTGGGACAGGGGGTCCAAGAGACCCAGTACTTC.

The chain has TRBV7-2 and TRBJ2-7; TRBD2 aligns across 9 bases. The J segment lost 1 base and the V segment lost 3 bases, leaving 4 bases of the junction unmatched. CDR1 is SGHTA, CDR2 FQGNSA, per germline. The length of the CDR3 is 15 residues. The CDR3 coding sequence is TGTGCCAGCAGCTTTGCGGCGGGAGGGTCCTACGAGCAGTACTTC. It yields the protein CASSFAAGGSYEQYF.

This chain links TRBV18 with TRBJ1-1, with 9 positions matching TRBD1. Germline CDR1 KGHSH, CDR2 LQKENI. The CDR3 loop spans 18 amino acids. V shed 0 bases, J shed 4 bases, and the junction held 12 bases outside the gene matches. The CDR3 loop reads CASSPPPRDRAFGTEAFF. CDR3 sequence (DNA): TGTGCCAGCTCACCACCCCCCCGGGACAGGGCTTTTGGCACTGAAGCTTTCTTT.

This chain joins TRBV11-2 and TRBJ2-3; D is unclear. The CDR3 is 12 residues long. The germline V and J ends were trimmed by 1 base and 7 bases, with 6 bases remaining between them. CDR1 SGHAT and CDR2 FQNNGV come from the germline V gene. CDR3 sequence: CASSLAGYTQYF. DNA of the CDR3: TGTGCCAGCAGCTTAGCCGGGTATACGCAGTATTTT. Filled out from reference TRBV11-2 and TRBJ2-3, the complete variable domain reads EAGVAQSPRYKIIEKRQSVAFWCNPISGHATLYWYQQILGQGPKLLIQFQNNGVVDDSQLPKDRFSAERLKGVDSTLKIQPAKLEDSAVYLCASSLAGYTQYFGPGTRLTVL.

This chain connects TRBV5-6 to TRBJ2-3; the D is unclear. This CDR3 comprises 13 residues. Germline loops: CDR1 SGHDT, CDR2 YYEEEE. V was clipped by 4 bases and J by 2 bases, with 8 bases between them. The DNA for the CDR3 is TGTGCCAGCAGCAATAATCCCACAGATACGCAGTATTTT. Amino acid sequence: CASSNNPTDTQYF.

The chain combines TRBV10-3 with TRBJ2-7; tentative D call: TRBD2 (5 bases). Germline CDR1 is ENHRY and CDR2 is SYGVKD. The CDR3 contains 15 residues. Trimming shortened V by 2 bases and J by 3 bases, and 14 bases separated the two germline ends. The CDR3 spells CAISERGREGYEQYF. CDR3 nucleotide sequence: TGTGCCATCAGTGAGAGAGGGCGCGAGGGCTACGAGCAGTACTTC.

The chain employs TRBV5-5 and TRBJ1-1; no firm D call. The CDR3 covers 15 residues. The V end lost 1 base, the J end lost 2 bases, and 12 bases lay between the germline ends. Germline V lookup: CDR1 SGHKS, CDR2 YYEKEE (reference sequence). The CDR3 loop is CASSLSGVQNTEAFF. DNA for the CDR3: TGTGCCAGCAGCTTGTCGGGAGTACAAAACACTGAAGCTTTCTTT.

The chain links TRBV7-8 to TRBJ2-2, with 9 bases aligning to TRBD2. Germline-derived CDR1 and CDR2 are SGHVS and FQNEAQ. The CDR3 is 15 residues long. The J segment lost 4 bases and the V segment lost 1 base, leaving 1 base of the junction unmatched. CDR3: CASSLGGRATGELFF. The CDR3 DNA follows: TGTGCCAGCAGCTTAGGCGGGAGGGCCACCGGGGAGCTGTTTTTT.

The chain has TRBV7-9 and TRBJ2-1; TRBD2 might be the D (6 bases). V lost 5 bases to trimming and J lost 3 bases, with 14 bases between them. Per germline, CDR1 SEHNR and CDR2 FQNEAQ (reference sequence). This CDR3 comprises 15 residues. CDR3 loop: CASSPWGRNYNEQFF. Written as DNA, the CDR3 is TGTGCCAGCAGCCCCTGGGGGAGGAACTACAATGAGCAGTTCTTC.

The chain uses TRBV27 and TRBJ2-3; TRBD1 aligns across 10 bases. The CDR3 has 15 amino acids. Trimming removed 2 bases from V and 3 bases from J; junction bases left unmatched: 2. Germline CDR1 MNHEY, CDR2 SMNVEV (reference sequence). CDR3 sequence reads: CASSLVDRGTDTQYF. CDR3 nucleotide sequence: TGTGCCAGCAGTTTAGTGGACAGGGGGACAGATACGCAGTATTTT.

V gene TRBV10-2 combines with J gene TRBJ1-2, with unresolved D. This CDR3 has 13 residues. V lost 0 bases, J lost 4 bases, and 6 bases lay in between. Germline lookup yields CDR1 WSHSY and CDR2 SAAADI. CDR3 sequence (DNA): TGCGCCAGCAGTGAGTCGTCGGGCTATGGCTACACCTTC. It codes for CASSESSGYGYTF.

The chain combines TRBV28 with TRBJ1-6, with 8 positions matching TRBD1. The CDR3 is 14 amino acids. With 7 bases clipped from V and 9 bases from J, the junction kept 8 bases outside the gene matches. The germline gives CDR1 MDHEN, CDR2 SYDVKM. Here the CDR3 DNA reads TGTGCCAGCAATTTGTGGACAGGGTCTTCACCCCTCCACTTT. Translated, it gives CASNLWTGSSPLHF.

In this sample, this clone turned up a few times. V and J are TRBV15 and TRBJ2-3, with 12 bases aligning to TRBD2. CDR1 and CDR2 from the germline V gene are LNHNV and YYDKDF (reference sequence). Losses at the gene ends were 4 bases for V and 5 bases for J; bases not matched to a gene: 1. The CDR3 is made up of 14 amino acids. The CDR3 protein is CATSKGLAGDTQYF. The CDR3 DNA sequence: TGTGCCACCAGCAAGGGACTAGCGGGAGATACGCAGTATTTT.

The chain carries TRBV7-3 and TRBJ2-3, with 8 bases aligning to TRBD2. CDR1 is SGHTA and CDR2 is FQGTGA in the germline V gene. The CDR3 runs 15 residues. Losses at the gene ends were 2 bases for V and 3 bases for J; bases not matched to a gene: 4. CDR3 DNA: TGTGCCAGCAGCTTACCAGCGGGAGCAACAGATACGCAGTATTTT. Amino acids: CASSLPAGATDTQYF.

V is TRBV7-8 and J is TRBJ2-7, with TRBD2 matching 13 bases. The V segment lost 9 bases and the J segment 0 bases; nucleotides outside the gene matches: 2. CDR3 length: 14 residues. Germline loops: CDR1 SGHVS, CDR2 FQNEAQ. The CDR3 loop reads CARTSGRPSYEQYF. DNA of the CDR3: TGTGCCAGGACTAGCGGGAGGCCCTCCTACGAGCAGTACTTC.

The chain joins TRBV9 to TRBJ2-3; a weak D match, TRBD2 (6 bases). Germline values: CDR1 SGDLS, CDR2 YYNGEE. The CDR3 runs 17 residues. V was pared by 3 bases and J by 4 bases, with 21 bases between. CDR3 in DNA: TGTGCCAGCAGCGGGGCGGGGCGGGACCCTGTGGCAGATACGCAGTATTTT. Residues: CASSGAGRDPVADTQYF.

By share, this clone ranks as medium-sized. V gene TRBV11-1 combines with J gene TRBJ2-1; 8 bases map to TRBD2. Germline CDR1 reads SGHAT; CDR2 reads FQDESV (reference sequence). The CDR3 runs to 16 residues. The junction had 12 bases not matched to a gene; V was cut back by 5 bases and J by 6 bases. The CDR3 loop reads CASSTSTGGPFNEQFF. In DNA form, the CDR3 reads TGTGCCAGCAGCACTTCCACGGGAGGGCCCTTCAATGAGCAGTTCTTC. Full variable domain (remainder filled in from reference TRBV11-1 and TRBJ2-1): EAEVAQSPRYKITEKSQAVAFWCDPISGHATLYWYRQILGQGPELLVQFQDESVVDDSQLPKDRFSAERLKGVDSTLKIQPAELGDSAMYLCASSTSTGGPFNEQFFGPGTRLTVL.

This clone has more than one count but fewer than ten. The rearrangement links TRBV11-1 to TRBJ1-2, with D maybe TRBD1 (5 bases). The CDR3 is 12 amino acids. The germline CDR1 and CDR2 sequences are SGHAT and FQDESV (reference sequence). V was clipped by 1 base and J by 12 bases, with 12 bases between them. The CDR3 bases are TGTGCCAGCAGCTTAGATAAGGGGAAGAACACCTTC. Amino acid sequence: CASSLDKGKNTF. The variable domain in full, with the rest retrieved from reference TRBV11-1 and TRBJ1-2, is EAEVAQSPRYKITEKSQAVAFWCDPISGHATLYWYRQILGQGPELLVQFQDESVVDDSQLPKDRFSAERLKGVDSTLKIQPAELGDSAMYLCASSLDKGKNTFGSGTRLTVV.

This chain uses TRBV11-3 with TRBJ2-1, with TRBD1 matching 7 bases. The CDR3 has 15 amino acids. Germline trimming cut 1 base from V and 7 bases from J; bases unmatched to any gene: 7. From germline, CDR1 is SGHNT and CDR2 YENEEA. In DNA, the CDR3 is TGTGCCAGCAGCTTAGGCAGGGGGAACAGGAATGAGCAGTTCTTC. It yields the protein CASSLGRGNRNEQFF.

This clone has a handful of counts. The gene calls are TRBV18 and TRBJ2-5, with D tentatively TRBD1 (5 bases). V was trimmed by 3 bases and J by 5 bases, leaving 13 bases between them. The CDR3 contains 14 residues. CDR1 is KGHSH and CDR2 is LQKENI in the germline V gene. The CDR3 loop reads CASSPGGRAETQYF. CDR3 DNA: TGTGCCAGCTCACCCGGCGGCAGGGCGGAGACCCAGTACTTC.

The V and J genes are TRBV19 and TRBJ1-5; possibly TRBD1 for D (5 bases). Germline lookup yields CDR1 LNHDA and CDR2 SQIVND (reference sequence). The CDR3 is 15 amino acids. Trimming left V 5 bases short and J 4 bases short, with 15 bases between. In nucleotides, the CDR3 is TGTGCCAGTAGTCCCTCTTCCGGGGCAAATCAGCCCCAGCATTTT. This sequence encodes CASSPSSGANQPQHF.

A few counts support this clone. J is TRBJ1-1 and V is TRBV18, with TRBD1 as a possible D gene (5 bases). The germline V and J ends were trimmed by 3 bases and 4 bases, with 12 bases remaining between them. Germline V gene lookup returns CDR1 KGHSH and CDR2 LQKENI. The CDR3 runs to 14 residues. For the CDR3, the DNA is TGTGCCAGCTCACCTACAGGAGGCGGCACTGAAGCTTTCTTT. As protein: CASSPTGGGTEAFF.

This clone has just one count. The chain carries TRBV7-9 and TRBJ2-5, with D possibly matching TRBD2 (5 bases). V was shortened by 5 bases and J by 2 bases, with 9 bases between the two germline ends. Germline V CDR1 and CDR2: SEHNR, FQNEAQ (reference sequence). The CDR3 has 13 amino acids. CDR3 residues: CASSRSGQETQYF. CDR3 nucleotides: TGTGCCAGCAGCCGATCGGGGCAAGAGACCCAGTACTTC. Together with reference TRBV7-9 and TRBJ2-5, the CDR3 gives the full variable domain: DTGVSQNPRHKITKRGQNVTFRCDPISEHNRLYWYRQTLGQGPEFLTYFQNEAQLEKSRLLSDRFSAERPKGSFSTLEIQRTEQGDSAMYLCASSRSGQETQYFGPGTRLLVL.

The CDR3 DNA is TGTGCCAGCAGCTTAGTCTCCTCTATGATAGATACGCAGTATTTT. The encoded protein is CASSLVSSMIDTQYF. The chain is built from TRBV7-2 and TRBJ2-3; no firm D call. The V end was cut by 1 base, the J end by 5 bases, with 13 bases between. The germline V gene has CDR1 SGHTA and CDR2 FQGNSA. The CDR3 is made up of 15 amino acids.

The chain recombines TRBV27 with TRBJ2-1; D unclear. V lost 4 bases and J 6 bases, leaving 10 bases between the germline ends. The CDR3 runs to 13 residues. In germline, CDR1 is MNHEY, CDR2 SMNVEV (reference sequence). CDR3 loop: CASSSGPVNEQFF. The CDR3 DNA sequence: TGTGCCAGCAGTTCTGGACCCGTCAATGAGCAGTTCTTC.

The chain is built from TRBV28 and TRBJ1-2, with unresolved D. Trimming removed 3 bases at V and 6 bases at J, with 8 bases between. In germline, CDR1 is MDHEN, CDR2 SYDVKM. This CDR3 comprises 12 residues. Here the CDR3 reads CASSFHLNGYTF. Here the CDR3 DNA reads TGTGCCAGCAGTTTCCATTTAAATGGCTACACCTTC.

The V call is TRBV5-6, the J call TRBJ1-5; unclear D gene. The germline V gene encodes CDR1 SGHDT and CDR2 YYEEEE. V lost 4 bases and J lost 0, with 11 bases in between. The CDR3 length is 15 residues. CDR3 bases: TGTGCCAGCAGCCCCTCGGTGAATAGCAATCAGCCCCAGCATTTT. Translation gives CASSPSVNSNQPQHF.

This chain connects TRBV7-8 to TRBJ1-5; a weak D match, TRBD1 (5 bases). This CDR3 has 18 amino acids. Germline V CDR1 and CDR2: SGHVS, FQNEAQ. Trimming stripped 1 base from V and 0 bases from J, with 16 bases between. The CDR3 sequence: CASSLGPTAGYSNQPQHF. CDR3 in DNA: TGTGCCAGCAGCTTAGGCCCAACGGCAGGGTATAGCAATCAGCCCCAGCATTTT.

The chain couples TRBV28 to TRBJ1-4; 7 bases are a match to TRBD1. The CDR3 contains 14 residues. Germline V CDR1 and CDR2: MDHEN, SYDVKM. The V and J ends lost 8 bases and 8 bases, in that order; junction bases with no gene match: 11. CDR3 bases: TGTGCCAGCGACGGGACAGACTCTACCGAAAAACTGTTTTTT. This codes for CASDGTDSTEKLFF.